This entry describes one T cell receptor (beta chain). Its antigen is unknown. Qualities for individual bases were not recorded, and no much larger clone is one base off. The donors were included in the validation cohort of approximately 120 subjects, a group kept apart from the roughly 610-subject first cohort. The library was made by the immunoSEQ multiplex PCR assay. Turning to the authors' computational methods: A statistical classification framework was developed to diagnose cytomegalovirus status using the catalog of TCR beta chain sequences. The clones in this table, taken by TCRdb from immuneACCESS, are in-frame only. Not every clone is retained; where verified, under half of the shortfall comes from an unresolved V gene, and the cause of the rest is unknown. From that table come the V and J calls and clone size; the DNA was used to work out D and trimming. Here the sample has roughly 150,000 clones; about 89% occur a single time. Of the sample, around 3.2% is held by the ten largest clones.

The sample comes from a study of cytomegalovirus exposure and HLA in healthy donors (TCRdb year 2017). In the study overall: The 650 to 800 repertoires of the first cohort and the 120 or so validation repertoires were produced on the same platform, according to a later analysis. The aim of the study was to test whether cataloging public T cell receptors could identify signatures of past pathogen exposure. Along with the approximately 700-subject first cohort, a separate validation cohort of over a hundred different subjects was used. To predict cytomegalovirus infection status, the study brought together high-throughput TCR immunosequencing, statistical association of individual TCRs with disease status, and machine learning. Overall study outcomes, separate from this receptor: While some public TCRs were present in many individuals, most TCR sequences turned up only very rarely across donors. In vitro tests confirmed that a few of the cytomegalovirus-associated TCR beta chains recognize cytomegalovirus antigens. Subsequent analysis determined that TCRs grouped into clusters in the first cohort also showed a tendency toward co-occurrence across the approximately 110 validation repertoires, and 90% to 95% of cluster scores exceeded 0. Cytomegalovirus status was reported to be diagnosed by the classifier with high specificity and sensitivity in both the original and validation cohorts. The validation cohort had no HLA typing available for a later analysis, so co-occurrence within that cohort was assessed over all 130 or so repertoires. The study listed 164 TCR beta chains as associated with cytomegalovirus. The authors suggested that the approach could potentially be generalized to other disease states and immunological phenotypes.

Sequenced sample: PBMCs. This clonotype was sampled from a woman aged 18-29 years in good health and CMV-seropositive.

At the DNA level, the sequence is TGCGCCAGCAGCCTTTTGTGGGACAGGGAAGAGACCCAGTACTTC. It translates as CASSLLWDREETQYF. The receptor chain draws on TRBV4-3 and TRBJ2-5, and 9 junctional nucleotides match TRBD1. The CDR3 covers 15 residues, taking in both the cysteine and the phenylalanine. Just CDR3 DNA is preserved here, 45 bases in frame from base 1. Taken from the germline V gene, the CDR1 and CDR2 loops are LGHNA and YSLEER. V ends up 4 bases short and J 3 bases short, with an unmatched junction base count of 6.